This entry is about one T cell receptor (beta chain). V lost 0 bases to trimming and J lost 1 base, with 13 bases between them. The CDR3 covers 16 residues. The germline CDR1 and CDR2 sequences are MGHRA and YSYEKL. This sample is drawn from a study of shared T cell receptors in the human thymus. Assay: immunoSEQ multiplex PCR; the TCRdb copy retains only in-frame clones and omits some. The data contain 650,000 to 950,000 clones, 70% to 90% of them singletons. These data also formed part of another study, on human thymus T cells. That paper states: Serving as donors were healthy Finnish infants, each of whom was having open corrective surgery for congenital heart defects. The study used thymus tissue resected during corrective heart surgery. Unrelated individuals had highly overlapping thymic repertoires, as reported in related research.

This receptor was identified in a girl less than two years old with a congenital heart defect. V gene TRBV4-1 combines with J gene TRBJ2-7; perhaps TRBD1 as D (5 bases). Specimen: thymocytes. The CDR3 here is CASSQDIPTVSYEQYF. The CDR3 DNA sequence: TGCGCCAGCAGCCAAGATATTCCGACAGTTTCCTACGAGCAGTACTTC.